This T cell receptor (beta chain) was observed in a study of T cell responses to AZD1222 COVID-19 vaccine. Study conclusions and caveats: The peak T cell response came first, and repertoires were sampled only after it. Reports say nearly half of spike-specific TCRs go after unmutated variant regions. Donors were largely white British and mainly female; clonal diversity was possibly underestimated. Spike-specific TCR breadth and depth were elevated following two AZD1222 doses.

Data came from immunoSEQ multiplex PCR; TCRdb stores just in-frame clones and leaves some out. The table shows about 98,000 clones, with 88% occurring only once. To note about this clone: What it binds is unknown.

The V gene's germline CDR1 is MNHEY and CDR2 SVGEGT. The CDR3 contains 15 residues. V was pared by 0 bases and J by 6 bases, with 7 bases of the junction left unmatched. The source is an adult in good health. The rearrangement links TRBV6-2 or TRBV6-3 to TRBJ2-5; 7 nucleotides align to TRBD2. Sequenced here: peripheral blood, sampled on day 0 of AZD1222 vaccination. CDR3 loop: CASSYSAGVGKTQYF. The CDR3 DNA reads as TGTGCCAGCAGTTACTCGGCGGGGGTGGGAAAGACCCAGTACTTC.